This is a list of T cell receptor beta chains from one sample in a study of T cell therapy after organ transplantation. Sequenced by immunoSEQ multiplex PCR; TCRdb stores in-frame clones only, minus some. The sample yields roughly 2,400 clones, approximately 70% seen once. These TCRs' antigens remain unknown. This specimen consisted of CD8+ T cells from blood, obtained before autologous CMV-specific T cell therapy. Receptor source: a human patient who had received a solid organ transplant and had CMV disease. Both conserved end residues are part of each CDR3. Fields, in order: clone size, J gene, D gene, V gene, CDR3 protein, CDR3 DNA. A D gene is named only where the DNA matches it firmly. Clone size is stated in some rows and not others, as once, few, many or a class when expanded.

>-|TRBJ2-5|TRBD1|TRBV7-9
CASSLSPGQGAQETQYF
TGTGCCAGCAGCTTATCCCCGGGACAGGGGGCCCAAGAGACCCAGTACTTC
>-|TRBJ2-7|TRBD2|TRBV27
CASRIKAGIRSYEQYF
TGTGCCAGCAGGATAAAAGCGGGAATCCGCTCCTACGAGCAGTACTTC
>once|TRBJ2-7|TRBD2|TRBV27
CASSLTGLAGAYEQYF
TGTGCCAGCAGTTTAACCGGACTAGCGGGAGCGTACGAGCAGTACTTC
>-|TRBJ2-7|TRBD1|TRBV5-6
CASSYGTGSSYEQYF
TGTGCCAGCAGCTATGGGACAGGGAGCTCCTACGAGCAGTACTTC
>-|TRBJ1-1|-|TRBV7-9
CASSLAYEGQGAFF
TGTGCCAGCAGCTTAGCGTATGAGGGGCAGGGAGCTTTCTTT
>large|TRBJ1-4|TRBD1|TRBV19
CASSIGYRGQEKLFF
TGTGCCAGTAGTATAGGGTACAGGGGCCAGGAAAAACTGTTTTTT
>-|TRBJ2-7|-|TRBV28
CASSDWAGTDLFDEQYF
TGTGCCAGCAGCGACTGGGCGGGAACCGACCTTTTCGACGAGCAGTACTTC
>-|TRBJ2-1|-|TRBV13
CASSLSSYRQVGSYNEQFF
TGTGCCAGCAGCTTATCCTCTTATCGCCAAGTTGGCTCCTACAATGAGCAGTTCTTC
>-|TRBJ2-5|-|TRBV7-3
CASSLGGWETQYF
TGTGCCAGCAGCTTAGGGGGCTGGGAGACCCAGTACTTC
>-|TRBJ2-1|-|TRBV29-1
CSARGNSYNEQFF
TGCAGCGCAAGGGGGAACTCCTACAATGAGCAGTTCTTC